The TCR beta chain described here comes from a study of regulatory T cells in long-lasting Graves disease. Relying on iRepertoire HTBI primers and Arm-PCR of CDR3 regions, the team built TCR beta libraries. TCRdb reanalysed the multiplex PCR reads using MiXCR and keeps one entry per CDR3 protein. The sample has about 420,000 distinct CDR3 sequences, about a quarter seen once. Described time point: persistent/refractory GD, antithyroid drugs over 5 years with positive TRAb. The authors made the TCR library using RNA they extracted from PBMCs. The V gene lost 5 bases and the J gene lost 4 bases, with 23 bases spanning the gap. The V gene's germline CDR1 is LNHDA and CDR2 SQIVND (reference sequence). This CDR3 has 17 residues.

The specimen was peripheral blood mononuclear cells (PBMCs), collected when the disease was refractory, from a patient treated with antithyroid drugs. The chain is built from TRBV19 and TRBJ1-2; maybe TRBD1 (6 bases). This clonotype originated in a female donor with Graves disease. CDR3 coding DNA: TGTGCCAGTAGTCCCAGGGCGACAGGCCCCGGGGGCTATGGCTACACCTTC. Translation gives CASSPRATGPGGYGYTF.